The TCR beta chain described here comes from a study of blood T cell repertoires in COVID-19. Across the study: Sites across the United States, Italy and Spain contributed samples from acute and convalescent COVID-19.

The CDR3 contains 14 residues. The germline V gene encodes CDR1 LGHDT and CDR2 YNNKEL (reference sequence). Trimming removed 2 bases from V and 2 bases from J; junction bases left unmatched: 2. Before being deemed recovered, Cohort 3 donors had two negative PCRs, clearance, or symptom resolution. Profiled with immunoSEQ multiplex PCR; TCRdb holds only in-frame clones, not every one. The table includes approximately 200,000 clones, about nine tenths detected once. The chain employs TRBV3-1 (or the pseudogene TRBV3-2) and TRBJ1-2, with 7 positions matching TRBD1. The clonotype comes from a young woman who had recovered from COVID-19. Sequencing was done on a sample of PBMCs or T cells enriched from blood (not recorded which). The CDR3 spells CASSQTGQNYGYTF. The CDR3 DNA is TGTGCCAGCAGCCAAACGGGACAGAACTATGGCTACACCTTC.